The rows below give T cell receptor beta chains drawn from one sample of a study of shared clonotypes between healthy human individuals. TCRdb's table, derived via immunoSEQ multiplex PCR, lists solely in-frame clones and lacks some. The sample yields around 940,000 clones, less than 85% seen once. The specimen sequenced was memory CD4+ T cells sorted from blood. These receptors all come from a man aged 18 to 29 in good health. CDR3s include the opening cysteine and the closing phenylalanine or tryptophan. The D gene is left open where the match is weak. Size values are once, few and many counts, or a class for expanded clones, and some rows have none.

clone_size: .
d_call: .
v_call: TRBV28
j_call: TRBJ2-7
cdr3_nt: TGTGCCAGCAGTTTTCTCTCTAAGGGGAGCTCCTACGAGCAGTACTTC
cdr3_aa: CASSFLSKGSSYEQYF

clone_size: .
d_call: .
v_call: TRBV7-7
j_call: TRBJ2-7
cdr3_nt: TGTGCTAGCAGCTTAGGAGCGTCAGGGATCCACGAGCAGTACTTC
cdr3_aa: CASSLGASGIHEQYF

clone_size: .
d_call: .
v_call: TRBV5-4
j_call: TRBJ2-6
cdr3_nt: TGTGCCAGCAGCTTGGGGGGGAAGTGGACCAACGTCCTGACTTTC
cdr3_aa: CASSLGGKWTNVLTF

clone_size: .
d_call: TRBD1
v_call: TRBV2
j_call: TRBJ1-2
cdr3_nt: TGTGCCAGCAGTGATTCCGGGACAGGGGGAGGTGGCTACACCTTC
cdr3_aa: CASSDSGTGGGGYTF

clone_size: .
d_call: .
v_call: TRBV28
j_call: TRBJ1-4
cdr3_nt: TGTGCCAGCAGTAGAGTTGGCGAAAAACTGTTTTTT
cdr3_aa: CASSRVGEKLFF

clone_size: .
d_call: .
v_call: TRBV28
j_call: TRBJ1-6
cdr3_nt: TGTGCCAGCAGATCTCTGGGGGCTAATAATTCACCCCTCCACTTT
cdr3_aa: CASRSLGANNSPLHF

clone_size: .
d_call: .
v_call: TRBV5-6
j_call: TRBJ2-3
cdr3_nt: TGTGCCAGCAGCTTCTTGGGGGCTACAGATACGCAGTATTTT
cdr3_aa: CASSFLGATDTQYF

clone_size: .
d_call: .
v_call: TRBV27
j_call: TRBJ1-2
cdr3_nt: TGTGCCAGCAGTTTGGGTCCTGACTATGGCTACACCTTC
cdr3_aa: CASSLGPDYGYTF

clone_size: .
d_call: TRBD2
v_call: TRBV5-1
j_call: TRBJ2-1
cdr3_nt: TGCGCCAGCAGGGCACCTAGCGGGAGTACAAGGAATGAGCAGTTCTTC
cdr3_aa: CASRAPSGSTRNEQFF

clone_size: many
d_call: .
v_call: TRBV4-1
j_call: TRBJ2-3
cdr3_nt: TGCGCCAGCAGCCAACGCTTCACAGATACGCAGTATTTT
cdr3_aa: CASSQRFTDTQYF

clone_size: .
d_call: .
v_call: TRBV2
j_call: TRBJ2-3
cdr3_nt: TGTGCCAGCAGTGAAGCGCTGGGCTCAGATACGCAGTATTTT
cdr3_aa: CASSEALGSDTQYF

clone_size: .
d_call: TRBD1
v_call: TRBV18
j_call: TRBJ1-1
cdr3_nt: TGTGCCAGCTCACCATCCCAGGGGGCTTGGAACACTGAAGCTTTCTTT
cdr3_aa: CASSPSQGAWNTEAFF

clone_size: few
d_call: .
v_call: TRBV2
j_call: TRBJ2-1
cdr3_nt: TGTGCCAGCAGTGAGATCATTTCCTACAATGAGCAGTTCTTC
cdr3_aa: CASSEIISYNEQFF

clone_size: .
d_call: .
v_call: TRBV7-3
j_call: TRBJ1-4
cdr3_nt: TGTGCCAGCAGCTTAACAGACAGGAACTTTAATGAAAAACTGTTTTTT
cdr3_aa: CASSLTDRNFNEKLFF

clone_size: .
d_call: .
v_call: TRBV30
j_call: TRBJ2-1
cdr3_nt: TGTGCCTGGAGTCCCTCTTACAATGAGCAGTTCTTC
cdr3_aa: CAWSPSYNEQFF

clone_size: .
d_call: .
v_call: TRBV11-2
j_call: TRBJ1-6
cdr3_nt: TGTGCCAGCAGCTTAGTGGTAGGTTCACCCCTCCACTTT
cdr3_aa: CASSLVVGSPLHF

clone_size: .
d_call: .
v_call: TRBV19
j_call: TRBJ2-1
cdr3_nt: TGTGCCAGTAAAGGGGCTGATAACTCCTACAATGAGCAGTTCTTC
cdr3_aa: CASKGADNSYNEQFF

clone_size: .
d_call: TRBD1
v_call: TRBV28
j_call: TRBJ2-6
cdr3_nt: TGTGCCAGCAGTTTAGTTGGGGGACAGGGGGCGGCCAACGTCCTGACTTTC
cdr3_aa: CASSLVGGQGAANVLTF

clone_size: few
d_call: TRBD1
v_call: TRBV28
j_call: TRBJ1-2
cdr3_nt: TGTGCCAGCAGGGAGACAGGGGGGTTAAACTATGGCTACACCTTC
cdr3_aa: CASRETGGLNYGYTF

clone_size: .
d_call: .
v_call: TRBV18
j_call: TRBJ1-1
cdr3_nt: TGTGCCAGCTCACCGATGGACGGTAACACTGAAGCTTTCTTT
cdr3_aa: CASSPMDGNTEAFF

clone_size: .
d_call: TRBD2
v_call: TRBV14
j_call: TRBJ2-5
cdr3_nt: TGTGCCAGCAGCCAAACGACTAGCCGGGAGACCCAGTACTTC
cdr3_aa: CASSQTTSRETQYF

clone_size: .
d_call: TRBD1
v_call: TRBV11-2
j_call: TRBJ2-1
cdr3_nt: TGTGCCAGCAGCTTAGAAGGGGGCGCCCAAGGCAATGAGCAGTTCTTC
cdr3_aa: CASSLEGGAQGNEQFF